This entry lists 10 T cell receptor beta chains sequenced from one sample in a study of blood T cells in healthy people across ages. Together with a sample-barcoded 5' primer, a J-beta primer mix was included in a second PCR lasting roughly 7 to 11 cycles. TCRdb itself ran the 5' RACE reads through MiXCR, one entry per CDR3 protein. The sample records about 1 million distinct CDR3 sequences, roughly a quarter being singletons. Separately, the same data were catalogued under a study of T cells of mothers and their children.

Sequenced sample: blood. Receptor source: a girl aged 2-15 years in good health.

V usage is TRBV29-1 and J usage is TRBJ2-1; D perhaps matches TRBD2 (7 bases). The CDR3 consists of 13 residues. Trimming removed 7 bases from V and 8 bases from J, with 18 bases in between. Germline V lookup: CDR1 SQVTM, CDR2 ANQGSEA. The CDR3 loop reads CSAKGGGAYEQFF. CDR3 nucleotides: TGCAGCGCGAAAGGAGGGGGGGCCTATGAGCAGTTCTTC.

The chain employs TRBV2 and TRBJ1-4, with 7 bases that match TRBD1. V was pared by 11 bases and J by 0 bases, with 3 bases of the junction left unmatched. The CDR3 spans 13 residues. Germline V gives CDR1 SNHLY, CDR2 FYNNEI. CDR3 protein: CAGGTATNEKLFF. The CDR3 coding sequence is TGTGCCGGTGGGACAGCAACTAATGAAAAACTGTTTTTT.

The rearrangement joins TRBV7-2 to TRBJ2-6; no clear D gene. Germline V gene data show CDR1 as SGHTA and CDR2 as FQGNSA. CDR3 length equals 18 residues. V shed 3 bases and J shed 0 bases, with 15 bases lying between them. Written as DNA, the CDR3 is TGTGCCAGCAGCTTCGGTTCCGCTTATCCCTCTGGGGCCAACGTCCTGACTTTC. Translated, it gives CASSFGSAYPSGANVLTF.

Only a few counts were recorded for this clonotype. The chain is built from TRBV29-1 and TRBJ2-7, with 7 bases matching TRBD1. Losses at the gene ends were 6 bases for V and 3 bases for J; bases not matched to a gene: 8. CDR3 length: 13 amino acids. Germline V CDR1 and CDR2: SQVTM, ANQGSEA. The CDR3 loop is CSVNPRDSYEQYF. In nucleotides, the CDR3 is TGCAGCGTCAATCCCCGGGACAGCTACGAGCAGTACTTC.

V and J are TRBV6-2 or TRBV6-3 and TRBJ2-5; D is uncertain. Trimming cost V 2 bases and J 7 bases, with 14 bases left between them. CDR3 length: 14 amino acids. Germline loops: CDR1 MNHEY, CDR2 SVGEGT. The CDR3 protein is CASSYVRIVRTQYF. The CDR3 nucleotides are TGTGCCAGCAGTTACGTCAGGATCGTTAGGACCCAGTACTTC.

This clonotype has just a few counts. The chain combines TRBV6-5 with TRBJ1-6, with a possible D match to TRBD1 (6 bases). This CDR3 contains 16 residues. Looked up from germline, CDR1 is MNHEY and CDR2 is SVGAGI. The V end was cut by 2 bases, the J end by 7 bases, with 15 bases between. The CDR3 sequence is CASSYGQPGLNSPLHF. The CDR3 DNA reads as TGTGCCAGCAGTTACGGACAGCCGGGTCTCAATTCACCCCTCCACTTT.

The chain joins TRBV4-3 to TRBJ2-1; TRBD1 agrees at 9 bases. Looked up from germline, CDR1 is LGHNA and CDR2 is YSLEER. The CDR3 length is 14 residues. V gave up 4 bases and J gave up 8 bases; unmatched junction bases: 6. CDR3 protein: CASSRGTGRYEQFF. The CDR3 DNA reads TGCGCCAGCAGCCGCGGGACAGGGCGTTATGAGCAGTTCTTC.

This clonotype occurred many times. The chain links TRBV28 to TRBJ1-2; D unclear. Germline CDR1 is MDHEN and CDR2 is SYDVKM. Deletions cut 2 bases from V and 3 bases from J, with 10 bases between. The CDR3 runs 14 residues. CDR3 sequence (DNA): TGTGCCAGCAGTTTACAGGCACCCTACTATGGCTACACCTTC. It codes for CASSLQAPYYGYTF.

The chain uses TRBV9 and TRBJ2-2, with 7 positions matching TRBD1. The germline V gene has CDR1 SGDLS and CDR2 YYNGEE. This CDR3 has 17 residues. The junction had 11 bases not matched to a gene; V was cut back by 4 bases and J by 2 bases. The DNA for the CDR3 is TGTGCCAGCAGCTTAAGAGTGGTAGGGGGCAACACCGGGGAGCTGTTTTTT. Translated, it gives CASSLRVVGGNTGELFF.

This clonotype appeared a few times. The chain carries TRBV19 and TRBJ2-5; D may be TRBD2 (5 bases). The DNA end is more similar to TRBJ2-1, so the J call may be wrong. The CDR3 is 11 residues long. The germline V gene encodes CDR1 LNHDA and CDR2 SQIVND (reference sequence). The CDR3 loop is CASNYQREQFF. CDR3 DNA sequence: TGTGCCAGTAACTATCAGCGGGAGCAGTTCTTC.